This paragraph covers one T cell receptor (beta chain) sequence. The target antigen is unknown. The sample comes from a study of T cells in Graves' hyperthyroidism and ophthalmopathy. Regarding the study as a whole: Using 13 V-J features, a model discriminated ophthalmopathy from stable hyperthyroidism. In the blood, most expanded thyroid clonotypes above 0.001 appeared as well.

Amplification of TCR beta CDR3 regions was performed using RNA transcripts as template. An initial round of RT-PCR targeting the TCR CDR3 relied on the HTBI primer set. One entry per CDR3 protein results from TCRdb running MiXCR on the multiplex PCR reads. The sample has about 560,000 distinct CDR3 sequences; around 42% are singletons. Hyperthyroidism, newly diagnosed and lasting under 2 months, affected patients aged 18 to 65. Those patients with uncontrolled infection, other autoimmune disease, pregnancy or lactation were excluded. The ends were cut back, 4 bases at V and 6 bases at J, with 16 bases in the middle. The CDR3 is 15 amino acids. CDR1 is SGHRS, CDR2 YFSETQ, per germline.

V gene TRBV5-1 combines with J gene TRBJ1-4; the D gene is possibly TRBD1 (5 bases). The receptor comes from a woman under 30 with Graves' hyperthyroidism. Sequenced input: peripheral blood or thyroid tissue (not recorded which). The CDR3 reads CASSPREGSYEKLFF. The CDR3 bases are TGCGCCAGCAGCCCCAGGGAGGGATCGTATGAAAAACTGTTTTTT. Based on the CDR3 plus reference TRBV5-1 and TRBJ1-4, the full variable domain is KAGVTQTPRYLIKTRGQQVTLSCSPISGHRSVSWYQQTPGQGLQFLFEYFSETQRNKGNFPGRFSGRQFSNSRSEMNVSTLELGDSALYLCASSPREGSYEKLFFGSGTQLSVL.